One and the same sample provided the 9 T cell receptor beta chains below, sequenced in a study of OX40 agonist ivuxolimab in advanced cancers. Libraries were constructed by the immunoSEQ multiplex PCR assay. TCRdb holds this immuneACCESS table with in-frame rearrangements only. Some clones are missing; in checked studies, unresolved V genes explain under half, and the rest has no known cause. The sample table lists about 53,000 clones, 88% of them with a count of one. Around 1.5% of the sample rests with the top ten. The sequenced sample was CD4+ or CD8+ T cells sorted from blood, obtained in a trial of the OX40 agonist ivuxolimab. Receptors were obtained from an adult with an advanced solid tumor such as melanoma, head and neck, liver or kidney cancer.

The V and J genes are TRBV11-2 and TRBJ2-7; no firm D call. The CDR3 is 14 amino acids. Germline V gene data show CDR1 as SGHAT and CDR2 as FQNNGV. The V end was cut by 5 bases, the J end by 3 bases, with 14 bases between. The CDR3 sequence is CASSPSGQIYEQYF. In nucleotides, the CDR3 is TGTGCCAGCAGCCCGAGTGGCCAGATCTACGAGCAGTACTTC.

The chain links TRBV2 to TRBJ1-4; D perhaps matches TRBD1 (6 bases). The germline V and J ends were trimmed by 0 bases and 7 bases, with 15 bases remaining between them. CDR3 length: 16 residues. Germline V lookup: CDR1 SNHLY, CDR2 FYNNEI. CDR3 residues: CASSEALGGYPEKLFF. DNA for the CDR3: TGTGCCAGCAGTGAAGCGCTTGGGGGCTATCCTGAAAAACTGTTTTTT.

V is TRBV9 and J is TRBJ2-1; 11 bases fit TRBD2. Germline V gene lookup returns CDR1 SGDLS and CDR2 YYNGEE. V shed 4 bases and J 4 bases; nucleotides not matched to a gene: 7. This CDR3 is built from 16 residues. In DNA, the CDR3 is TGTGCCAGCAGCCCTCAGACTAGCGGGACTTACAATGAGCAGTTCTTC. This translates into CASSPQTSGTYNEQFF.

V is TRBV7-6 and J is TRBJ2-5; no definite D call. V was clipped by 0 bases and J by 5 bases, with 4 bases between them. Germline values: CDR1 SGHVS, CDR2 FNYEAQ. This CDR3 region has 12 residues. The CDR3, as DNA: TGTGCCAGCAGCTTAGCGCTCGAGACCCAGTACTTC. As protein: CASSLALETQYF.

The J gene is TRBJ1-6, the V gene TRBV19, with a weak D call TRBD1 (5 bases). CDR1 LNHDA and CDR2 SQIVND come from the germline V gene (reference sequence). V lost 3 bases to trimming and J lost 9 bases, with 12 bases between them. The CDR3 has 14 amino acids. In DNA form, the CDR3 reads TGTGCCAGTAGTATCGGGACGGTGGGTTCACCCCTCCACTTT. Protein sequence: CASSIGTVGSPLHF.

DNA of the CDR3: TGTGCCAGCAGAAGGACCGGGGGACAGGGTACCGGGGAGCTGTTTTTT. This translates into CASRRTGGQGTGELFF. J is TRBJ2-2 and V is TRBV25-1; 9 positions match TRBD1. Germline lookup yields CDR1 MGHDK and CDR2 SYGVNS. Germline trimming cut 6 bases from V and 5 bases from J; bases unmatched to any gene: 10. The CDR3 spans 16 residues.

The chain recombines TRBV9 with TRBJ1-2; D is unclear. Germline values: CDR1 SGDLS, CDR2 YYNGEE. Trimming pared 4 bases from V and 0 bases from J, leaving 7 bases between. This CDR3 is built from 13 residues. The CDR3, as DNA: TGTGCCAGCAGCACAGATTCTAACTATGGCTACACCTTC. It encodes CASSTDSNYGYTF.

The V gene is TRBV15, the J gene TRBJ2-1; 8 positions match TRBD2. CDR1 is LNHNV, CDR2 YYDKDF, per germline (reference sequence). V trimming: 0 bases; J trimming: 9 bases; junction bases outside the gene matches: 4. This CDR3 contains 14 residues. The CDR3, as DNA: TGTGCCACCAGCAGAGATCCAGCGGGAGTTGAGCAGTTCTTC. Its protein product is CATSRDPAGVEQFF.

J is TRBJ2-2 and V is TRBV5-1, with 9 bases matching TRBD1. The CDR3 length is 15 residues. Germline values: CDR1 SGHRS, CDR2 YFSETQ. J gave up 7 bases and V 4 bases, and 8 bases lay outside the gene matches. CDR3 protein: CASSRTGESIGELFF. CDR3 DNA sequence: TGCGCCAGCAGCCGGACAGGGGAAAGTATCGGGGAGCTGTTTTTT.